This T cell receptor beta chain derives from a study of T cells after yellow fever vaccination. Looking at the study overall: Fractions with few cells were prepared using SMART-Seq v4 Ultra Low Input. General study findings and limits: Post-booster reappearance was seen for most primary-vaccination clones (around 96% CD4, around 88% CD8).

Per the germline V gene, CDR1 is SGHVS and CDR2 is FNYEAQ. The CDR3 consists of 15 residues. Synthesis of TCR cDNA relied on 5'RACE template switching, which attached a universal primer site and UMIs. TCRdb ran MiXCR on the 5' RACE reads and lists one entry per CDR3 protein. Of about 300,000 distinct CDR3 sequences detected, around 6.8% appear once; the ten largest clones hold about a sixth. A remark on this clonotype: Its antigen is still unknown. Mismatch with germline at one junction end may stem from a read error.

The receptor was derived from a young man who received the YFV17D yellow fever vaccine. The chain carries TRBV7-6 and TRBJ1-5; D not resolved. The sample here was PBMCs, taken about 49 days after the first yellow fever vaccination. The DNA of the CDR3 is TGTGCCAGCAGCCACCCGCCCCATAGCAATCAGCCCCTGCATTTT. Protein: CASSHPPHSNQPLHF.